This entry describes one TCR beta chain. The target antigen is unknown. This entry is derived from a study of cytomegalovirus exposure and HLA in healthy donors. Study-wide findings and caveats: In a later analysis, TCR beta V- and J-gene trimming was associated with a missense DCLRE1C variant.

The PCR contained 60 Vbeta and 13 Jbeta primers. Libraries were prepared by immunoSEQ multiplex PCR; TCRdb keeps only in-frame clonotypes and omits some of them. Of fewer than 200,000 clones in the sample, 70% to 90% were seen once. Healthy bone marrow donors made up the cohort. Sequencing was done on a sample of PBMCs. The sequence was collected from a woman aged 18-29 years in good health and CMV-seronegative.

The CDR3: CASSYSPRGNSPLHF. DNA of the CDR3: TGTGCCAGCAGTTACTCTCCCAGGGGCAATTCACCCCTCCACTTT. This sequence joins TRBV6-5 and TRBJ1-6; possibly TRBD1 for D (6 bases). The CDR3 has 15 residues. The V gene lost 0 bases and the J gene lost 7 bases, with 10 bases spanning the gap. The germline CDR1 and CDR2 sequences are MNHEY and SVGAGI.